This T cell receptor (beta chain) emerged from a study of cytomegalovirus exposure and HLA in healthy donors. Study information: Within the Caucasian-associated ancestry cluster were around 81% of the approximately 370 genotyped donors.

Study-level findings and limits: Later analysis suggested most CMV-associated TCR beta chains were HLA-restricted. Productive status was seen about 87% or about 30% of the time for most TCR beta V segments in an earlier analysis.

Details on this clone: Its antigen remains unknown.

This PCR relied on a set of 60 Vbeta primers and 13 Jbeta primers. The table came from immunoSEQ multiplex PCR; TCRdb's copy has only in-frame clones and leaves some out. Among roughly 220,000 clones listed, roughly 84% were seen once. As for the donors, each was a healthy bone marrow donor. The CDR3 is 15 residues long. The germline V gene encodes CDR1 SGHAT and CDR2 FQNNGV. V was clipped by 4 bases and J by 6 bases, with 18 bases between them. The receptor's source is a man aged 50 or older in good health and CMV-seronegative. Material: PBMCs. This chain uses TRBV11-2 with TRBJ1-1, with D hard to call. The CDR3 loop reads CASSSGSTFAAEAFF. The CDR3 DNA follows: TGTGCCAGCAGCTCCGGTTCGACGTTTGCGGCTGAAGCTTTCTTT.